The TCR beta chain under discussion was sequenced for a study of cytomegalovirus exposure and HLA in healthy donors. Study-level information: Tens of millions of unique TCR sequences came from HLA-typed donors in an early release.

This clone was counted a single time. The antigen is not known. Both 60 Vbeta primers and 13 Jbeta primers went into the PCR. Here immunoSEQ multiplex PCR was the method, and the copy in TCRdb shows in-frame clones only, minus some. The sample contains 210,000 or so clones, 75% to 90% of which appear only once. Germline CDR1 SNHLY, CDR2 FYNNEI. The length of the CDR3 is 15 residues. V lost 10 bases and J 7 bases, leaving 25 bases between the germline ends. The study, taken as a whole, reports: Prediction of most subjects' HLA-A and HLA-B alleles by TCR beta sequences was reportedly accurate. Presence/absence results assume similar sequencing depth per donor, which may not hold. Later, TCR association rates were found to vary by HLA locus, highest for DRB1 and lowest for HLA-C.

Sequenced sample: PBMCs. This sequence was found in a boy between 2 and 10 years old in good health and CMV-seronegative. This sequence joins TRBV2 and TRBJ1-1, with D hard to call. CDR3 sequence (DNA): TGTGCCACCACTCGCCACCTGGGAGGCAACTGTGAAGCTTTCTTT. Its protein product is CATTRHLGGNCEAFF.